These 18 T cell receptor beta chains came from one sample sequenced in a study of blood T cell repertoires in COVID-19. Clones were read by immunoSEQ multiplex PCR, and TCRdb kept only the in-frame ones, dropping some. The sample holds around 300,000 clones, 75% to 90% seen once. Sequenced: peripheral blood. Every receptor here comes from a woman in her thirties with COVID-19, enrolled during active disease.

The chain recombines TRBV5-1 with TRBJ1-1; D is unresolved. CDR1 and CDR2 (germline): SGHRS, YFSETQ. With 4 bases removed from V and 1 base from J, the gap between germline ends came to 11 bases. The CDR3 is 14 residues long. The CDR3, as DNA: TGCGCCAGCAGCGGGGAGGTCGGGAACACTGAAGCTTTCTTT. It codes for CASSGEVGNTEAFF.

V usage is TRBV27 and J usage is TRBJ2-1; D might be TRBD2 (6 bases). CDR1 is MNHEY and CDR2 is SMNVEV in the germline V gene (reference sequence). The CDR3 totals 12 residues. V lost 3 bases and J lost 6, with 6 bases in between. CDR3 bases: TGTGCCAGCAGTTTGGGGGGCAATGAGCAGTTCTTC. This encodes CASSLGGNEQFF.

The CDR3 reads CASSAQGTGSFSPLHF. CDR3 in DNA: TGTGCCAGCAGTGCCCAAGGGACAGGGTCGTTTTCACCCCTCCACTTT. This chain uses TRBV2 with TRBJ1-6; 9 nucleotides align to TRBD1. The CDR3 covers 16 residues. CDR1 and CDR2 from the germline V gene are SNHLY and FYNNEI. Trimming took 4 bases from V and 9 from J; bases not matched to a gene: 10.

This clone has only one observation. The rearrangement joins TRBV27 to TRBJ1-2; 12 bases line up with TRBD1. After removal of 6 bases from V and 4 bases from J, the junction contained 3 bases not matched to a gene. This CDR3 region has 14 residues. Germline V gene sequence: CDR1 MNHEY, CDR2 SMNVEV (reference sequence). The CDR3 sequence: CASSLGQGAYGYTF. The CDR3 DNA sequence: TGTGCCAGCAGCCTGGGACAGGGGGCCTATGGCTACACCTTC.

The CDR3 reads CATARLAGDSDTQYF. CDR3 in DNA: TGTGCCACCGCGAGGCTAGCGGGAGATTCAGATACGCAGTATTTT. The chain recombines TRBV28 with TRBJ2-3; TRBD2 matches 10 bases. J gave up 4 bases and V 10 bases, and 11 bases lay outside the gene matches. Germline V gives CDR1 MDHEN, CDR2 SYDVKM. The CDR3 extends over 15 amino acids.

This chain uses TRBV2 with TRBJ1-5; no firm D call. Trimming shortened V by 8 bases and J by 3 bases, and 17 bases separated the two germline ends. CDR1 is SNHLY, CDR2 FYNNEI, per germline. The CDR3 runs to 15 residues. The CDR3 here is CASGEGARDNQPQHF. DNA for the CDR3: TGTGCCAGCGGAGAGGGTGCGCGGGACAATCAGCCCCAGCATTTT. Complete variable domain (other parts from reference TRBV2 and TRBJ1-5): EPEVTQTPSHQVTQMGQEVILRCVPISNHLYFYWYRQILGQKVEFLVSFYNNEISEKSEIFDDQFSVERPDGSNFTLKIRSTKLEDSAMYFCASGEGARDNQPQHFGDGTRLSIL.

A single count supports this clone. The chain links TRBV5-1 to TRBJ2-2, with TRBD2 identical over 10 bases. This CDR3 spans 18 amino acids. The germline V gene encodes CDR1 SGHRS and CDR2 YFSETQ. Trimming removed 4 bases from V and 7 bases from J; junction bases left unmatched: 16. CDR3 amino acids: CASSPIRLAGFYGGELFF. The DNA of the CDR3 is TGCGCCAGCAGCCCTATTCGACTAGCGGGTTTTTACGGCGGGGAGCTGTTTTTT. Drawing the rest from reference TRBV5-1 and TRBJ2-2, the complete variable domain is KAGVTQTPRYLIKTRGQQVTLSCSPISGHRSVSWYQQTPGQGLQFLFEYFSETQRNKGNFPGRFSGRQFSNSRSEMNVSTLELGDSALYLCASSPIRLAGFYGGELFFGEGSRLTVL.

The chain has TRBV5-1 and TRBJ2-2; D gene unclear. Per germline, CDR1 SGHRS and CDR2 YFSETQ. V lost 4 bases, J lost 3 bases, and 7 bases lay in between. CDR3 length equals 13 residues. CDR3 protein: CASSIRDTGELFF. CDR3 sequence (DNA): TGCGCCAGCAGCATCCGGGACACCGGGGAGCTGTTTTTT.

The chain has TRBV5-5 and TRBJ1-1; D not certain. Germline lookup yields CDR1 SGHKS and CDR2 YYEKEE (reference sequence). Trimming took off 1 base at V and 4 bases at J, with 8 bases between the two ends. The CDR3 extends over 13 amino acids. Here the CDR3 DNA reads TGTGCCAGCAGCTTGTCGTATAGCACTGAAGCTTTCTTT. The encoded protein is CASSLSYSTEAFF.

Notes on this clone: A much larger clone is a single base away; this may be a read error. The chain carries TRBV5-4 and TRBJ1-3; 7 positions agree with TRBD1. Germline CDR1 SGHNT, CDR2 YYREEE (reference sequence). V was pared by 4 bases and J by 0 bases, with 1 base of the junction left unmatched. This CDR3 region has 14 residues. The DNA for the CDR3 is TGTGCCAGCAGCCGGGACAGCTCTGGAAACACCATATATTTT. It specifies CASSRDSSGNTIYF.

Of note for this clone: Other DNA sequences in this specimen translate into the identical CDR3. The rearrangement links TRBV3-1 (or the pseudogene TRBV3-2) to TRBJ2-5; D perhaps matches TRBD2 (6 bases). Germline CDR1 LGHDT, CDR2 YNNKEL (reference sequence). CDR3 length equals 14 residues. The V and J ends lost 1 base and 5 bases respectively, with 11 bases between them. The CDR3 region is CASSQASGEETQYF. DNA of the CDR3: TGTGCCAGCAGCCAAGCTTCGGGAGAGGAGACCCAGTACTTC.

The rearrangement joins TRBV2 to TRBJ2-7; possible D gene TRBD1, 6 bases. Germline loops: CDR1 SNHLY, CDR2 FYNNEI. The CDR3 is 14 residues long. Trimming removed 8 bases from V and 0 bases from J, with 14 bases in between. CDR3 DNA: TGTGCCAGCCGCCGACAGGAGAGCTCCTACGAGCAGTACTTC. This codes for CASRRQESSYEQYF.

The chain combines TRBV6-2 or TRBV6-3 with TRBJ1-2; unclear D gene. V lost 4 bases and J lost 3, with 9 bases in between. Germline CDR1 reads MNHEY; CDR2 reads SVGEGT. This CDR3 spans 13 amino acids. DNA of the CDR3: TGTGCCAGCAGTTCTCAGGCCTACTATGGCTACACCTTC. As protein: CASSSQAYYGYTF.

This clone was counted once. V is TRBV12-3 or TRBV12-4 and J is TRBJ1-3, with TRBD1 identical over 7 bases. V was clipped by 5 bases and J by 2 bases; unmatched bases: 0. This CDR3 has 13 amino acids. The CDR3 protein is CASSQGAGNTIYF. CDR3 DNA: TGTGCCAGCAGTCAGGGGGCTGGAAACACCATATATTTT.

This clone was recorded once. J is TRBJ2-7 and V is TRBV7-9; 10 bases map to TRBD1. The junction had 16 bases not matched to a gene; V was cut back by 5 bases and J by 0 bases. The CDR3 runs 19 residues. Germline V gene sequence: CDR1 SEHNR, CDR2 FQNEAQ (reference sequence). This CDR3 reads CASSGRQGAKRDGSYEQYF. Written as DNA, the CDR3 is TGTGCCAGCAGCGGGCGACAGGGGGCGAAGCGAGACGGCTCCTACGAGCAGTACTTC.

The V and J genes are TRBV5-4 and TRBJ2-7, with no clear D. This CDR3 region has 13 residues. V was cut by 2 bases and J by 0 bases, with 6 bases left in between. Germline CDR1 and CDR2: SGHNT and YYREEE (reference sequence). CDR3 DNA sequence: TGTGCCAGCAGCTTCCACAACTCCTACGAGCAGTACTTC. It is translated as CASSFHNSYEQYF.

Concerning this clone itself: A read error may produce the germline difference seen at one junction end. The V and J genes are TRBV24-1 and TRBJ1-5, with no clear D. Germline V CDR1 and CDR2: KGHDR, SFDVKD. The CDR3 runs to 15 residues. CDR3 DNA sequence: TGTGCCACCAGTGATTTGGTTCTTCAGGATCAGTCCCAGCATTTT. Amino acids: CATSDLVLQDQSQHF.

The chain uses TRBV5-1 and TRBJ2-1, with 11 bases fitting TRBD2. V lost 3 bases, J lost 6 bases, and 5 bases stayed unmatched. The CDR3 covers 15 residues. Per germline, CDR1 SGHRS and CDR2 YFSETQ. The DNA for the CDR3 is TGCGCCAGCAGCTCACCGGGACTAGCGGCCAATGAGCAGTTCTTC. It yields the protein CASSSPGLAANEQFF. Filled out from reference TRBV5-1 and TRBJ2-1, the complete variable domain reads KAGVTQTPRYLIKTRGQQVTLSCSPISGHRSVSWYQQTPGQGLQFLFEYFSETQRNKGNFPGRFSGRQFSNSRSEMNVSTLELGDSALYLCASSSPGLAANEQFFGPGTRLTVL.